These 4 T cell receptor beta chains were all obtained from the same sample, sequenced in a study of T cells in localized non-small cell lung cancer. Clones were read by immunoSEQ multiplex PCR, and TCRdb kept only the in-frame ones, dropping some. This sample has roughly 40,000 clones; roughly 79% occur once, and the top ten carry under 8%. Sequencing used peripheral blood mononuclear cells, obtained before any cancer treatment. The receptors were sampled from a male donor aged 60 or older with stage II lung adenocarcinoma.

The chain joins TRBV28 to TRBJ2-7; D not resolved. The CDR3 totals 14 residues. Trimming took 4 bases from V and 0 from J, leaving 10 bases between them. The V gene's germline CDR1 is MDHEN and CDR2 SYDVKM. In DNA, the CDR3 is TGTGCCAGCAGTTCGCCTGGACCCTCCTACGAGCAGTACTTC. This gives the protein CASSSPGPSYEQYF.

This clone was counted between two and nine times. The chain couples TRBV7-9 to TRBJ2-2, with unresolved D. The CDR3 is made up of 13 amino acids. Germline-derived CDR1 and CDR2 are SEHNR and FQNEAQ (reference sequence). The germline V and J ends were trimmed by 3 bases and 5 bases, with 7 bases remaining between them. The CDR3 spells CASSLTETGELFF. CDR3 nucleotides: TGTGCCAGCAGCTTGACCGAGACCGGGGAGCTGTTTTTT.

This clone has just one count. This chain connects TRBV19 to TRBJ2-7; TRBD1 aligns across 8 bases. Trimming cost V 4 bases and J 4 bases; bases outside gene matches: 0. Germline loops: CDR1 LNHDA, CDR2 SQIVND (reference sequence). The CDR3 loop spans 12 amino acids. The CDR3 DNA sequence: TGTGCCAGTAGTAGACAGGGGTACGAGCAGTACTTC. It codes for CASSRQGYEQYF.

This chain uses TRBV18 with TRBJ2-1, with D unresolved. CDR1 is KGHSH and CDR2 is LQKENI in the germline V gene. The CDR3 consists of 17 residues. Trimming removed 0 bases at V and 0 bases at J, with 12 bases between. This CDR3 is CASSPPPGSHSYNEQFF. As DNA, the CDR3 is TGTGCCAGCTCACCACCGCCGGGTTCCCACTCCTACAATGAGCAGTTCTTC.